The source of this T cell receptor beta chain is a study of memory CD4+ T cells and cytomegalovirus serostatus. Study summary: Donors were healthy Belgian adults, 10 or so CMV seropositive and about two dozen seronegative.

TCRdb's table, derived via immunoSEQ multiplex PCR, lists solely in-frame clones and lacks some. The table shows some 54,000 clones, with 83% occurring only once. The sort gate was single viable CD3+CD4+CD8-CD45RO+ cells for memory CD4+ T cells. Germline CDR1 is MDHEN and CDR2 is SYDVKM. The CDR3 length is 14 residues. Trimming removed 6 bases from V and 2 bases from J, with 11 bases in between. Source material: memory CD4+ T cells from blood. This clonotype was sampled from an adult in good health and CMV-seropositive. The chain links TRBV28 to TRBJ1-3; D not resolved. Here the CDR3 DNA reads TGTGCCAGCAGCCTGGTGGCTACTGGAAACACCATATATTTT. Protein sequence: CASSLVATGNTIYF. Complete variable domain (other parts from reference TRBV28 and TRBJ1-3): DVKVTQSSRYLVKRTGEKVFLECVQDMDHENMFWYRQDPGLGLRLIYFSYDVKMKEKGDIPEGYSVSREKKERFSLILESASTNQTSMYLCASSLVATGNTIYFGEGSWLTVV.